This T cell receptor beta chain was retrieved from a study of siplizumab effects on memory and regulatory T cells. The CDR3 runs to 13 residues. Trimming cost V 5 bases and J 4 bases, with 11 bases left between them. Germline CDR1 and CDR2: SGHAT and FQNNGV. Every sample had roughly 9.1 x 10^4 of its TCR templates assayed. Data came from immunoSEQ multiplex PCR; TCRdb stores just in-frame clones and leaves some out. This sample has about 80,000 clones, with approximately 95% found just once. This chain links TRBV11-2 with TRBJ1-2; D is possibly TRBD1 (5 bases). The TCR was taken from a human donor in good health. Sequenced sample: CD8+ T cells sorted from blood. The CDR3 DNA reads TGTGCCAGCAGCCCAGGAGGGGTCTATGGCTACACCTTC. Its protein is CASSPGGVYGYTF. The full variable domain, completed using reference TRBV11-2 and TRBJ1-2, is EAGVAQSPRYKIIEKRQSVAFWCNPISGHATLYWYQQILGQGPKLLIQFQNNGVVDDSQLPKDRFSAERLKGVDSTLKIQPAKLEDSAVYLCASSPGGVYGYTFGSGTRLTVV.